This record concerns one T cell receptor beta chain sequence. These data are taken from a study of cytomegalovirus exposure and HLA in healthy donors. Only in-frame clones appear in the TCRdb table, and some are missing; sequencing was by immunoSEQ multiplex PCR. The sample has fewer than 120,000 clones; around 89% are singletons. Sequencing was performed on PBMCs. This receptor was taken from a woman in her twenties or thirties in good health and CMV-seropositive.

The CDR3 region is CASRRDMNTGELFF. Here the CDR3 DNA reads TGTGCCAGCAGGAGGGACATGAACACCGGGGAGCTGTTTTTT. The chain recombines TRBV5-6 with TRBJ2-2; D possibly corresponds to TRBD1 (6 bases). This CDR3 region has 14 residues. V was shortened by 5 bases and J by 1 base, with 9 bases between the two germline ends. Germline lookup yields CDR1 SGHDT and CDR2 YYEEEE.